One and the same sample provided the 25 T cell receptor beta chains below, sequenced in a study of blood T cell repertoires in COVID-19. Produced via immunoSEQ multiplex PCR; TCRdb's table is partial and in-frame only. Here the sample spans roughly 45,000 clones, 80% to 90% being singletons. Sequencing input: peripheral blood. These receptor sequences come from a woman aged 80 or over with COVID-19, enrolled during active disease.

This chain connects TRBV6-6 to TRBJ1-2, with 10 bases lining up with TRBD1. Germline lookup yields CDR1 MNHNY and CDR2 SVGAGI (reference sequence). The CDR3 contains 14 residues. With 7 bases clipped from V and 8 bases from J, the junction kept 10 bases outside the gene matches. The CDR3 protein is CASTPPGTGVGYTF. The DNA for the CDR3 is TGTGCCAGCACGCCGCCCGGGACAGGGGTAGGCTACACCTTC.

This CDR3 is CASSFLPGSGNTIYF. The CDR3, as DNA: TGTGCCAGCAGTTTCCTCCCGGGGTCTGGAAACACCATATATTTT. V gene TRBV6-6 combines with J gene TRBJ1-3, with no clear D. Germline CDR1 and CDR2: MNHNY and SVGAGI (reference sequence). The CDR3 contains 15 residues. V lost 4 bases to trimming and J lost 1 base, with 11 bases between them.

The chain couples TRBV19 to TRBJ1-5; a weak D match, TRBD1 (6 bases). With 5 bases removed from V and 8 bases from J, the gap between germline ends came to 16 bases. There are 14 residues in the CDR3. The V gene's germline CDR1 is LNHDA and CDR2 SQIVND (reference sequence). The CDR3 sequence: CASSGRGGSEPQHF. The CDR3 DNA reads as TGTGCCAGTAGTGGCCGAGGGGGATCGGAGCCCCAGCATTTT.

This chain connects TRBV5-8 to TRBJ2-7, with 8 bases fitting TRBD1. CDR1 is SGHTS, CDR2 YDEGEE, per germline. J was trimmed by 4 bases and V by 4 bases; bases with no gene match: 10. This CDR3 is built from 15 residues. In DNA form, the CDR3 reads TGTGCCAGCAGCCGGGGGACAGGAGTGACGTACGAGCAGTACTTC. This translates into CASSRGTGVTYEQYF.

The rearrangement uses TRBV11-3 and TRBJ2-3; D is unclear. Looked up from germline, CDR1 is SGHNT and CDR2 is YENEEA. The V end was cut by 1 base, the J end by 1 base, with 12 bases between. The CDR3 contains 16 residues. CDR3 protein: CASSLGRGGGTDTQYF. The DNA of the CDR3 is TGTGCCAGCAGCTTAGGGAGAGGTGGCGGCACAGATACGCAGTATTTT.

This clone was picked up one time. CDR3 DNA sequence: TGCGCCAGCAGTCAGTGGACAGGGGTAGACACTGAAGCTTTCTTT. Translating gives CASSQWTGVDTEAFF. The chain employs TRBV23-1 and TRBJ1-1; the match to TRBD1 covers 9 bases. TRBV23-1 is treated as an ORF (open reading frame) with a function not yet certain. This CDR3 is built from 15 residues. V was pared by 3 bases and J by 3 bases, with 5 bases of the junction left unmatched.

V is TRBV9 and J is TRBJ1-1; D unclear. Germline-derived CDR1 and CDR2 are SGDLS and YYNGEE. V gave up 3 bases and J gave up 5 bases, with 17 bases separating them. CDR3 length: 15 residues. CDR3 protein: CASSARTIGLTEAFF. Here the CDR3 DNA reads TGTGCCAGCAGCGCCAGAACGATCGGACTGACTGAAGCTTTCTTT. The complete variable domain, with remaining parts taken from reference TRBV9 and TRBJ1-1, reads DSGVTQTPKHLITATGQRVTLRCSPRSGDLSVYWYQQSLDQGLQFLIQYYNGEERAKGNILERFSAQQFPDLHSELNLSSLELGDSALYFCASSARTIGLTEAFFGQGTRLTVV.

The chain employs TRBV19 and TRBJ2-5; D possibly corresponds to TRBD1 (5 bases). The CDR3 loop spans 14 amino acids. V was clipped by 6 bases and J by 3 bases, with 14 bases between them. Germline V gene data show CDR1 as LNHDA and CDR2 as SQIVND (reference sequence). The CDR3 nucleotides read TGTGCCAGTAGACAGGCCTCCCGGGAAGAGACCCAGTACTTC. The encoded protein is CASRQASREETQYF.

J is TRBJ1-5 and V is TRBV7-2; D may be TRBD1 (6 bases). Germline V gene lookup returns CDR1 SGHTA and CDR2 FQGNSA. The CDR3 extends over 14 amino acids. Trimming took off 5 bases at V and 3 bases at J, with 11 bases between the two ends. Written as DNA, the CDR3 is TGTGCCAGCAGCCCGGGACACAACAATCAGCCCCAGCATTTT. This codes for CASSPGHNNQPQHF.

The rearrangement uses TRBV2 and TRBJ2-7, with TRBD1 matching over 8 bases. Germline CDR1 reads SNHLY; CDR2 reads FYNNEI. CDR3 length equals 15 residues. The J segment lost 1 base and the V segment lost 5 bases, leaving 7 bases of the junction unmatched. CDR3 nucleotide sequence: TGTGCCAGCAGTATAGACAGGGGCCCATCCTACGAGCAGTACTTC. Protein sequence: CASSIDRGPSYEQYF.

The J gene is TRBJ2-7, the V gene TRBV12-3 or TRBV12-4; D is unclear. Between the trimmed V and J ends, which lost 1 base and 3 bases, there was a span of 4 bases. This CDR3 spans 12 amino acids. This chain's CDR3 is CASSLDSYEQYF. CDR3 sequence (DNA): TGTGCCAGCAGTTTAGACAGCTACGAGCAGTACTTC.

This sequence joins TRBV5-1 and TRBJ2-1, with 9 nucleotides matching TRBD2. The germline V gene has CDR1 SGHRS and CDR2 YFSETQ. This CDR3 spans 15 amino acids. V dropped 4 bases and J dropped 2; count of bases not matched to a gene: 4. The CDR3 DNA sequence: TGCGCCAGCAGCAAGTCTAGCGGGACCTACAATGAGCAGTTCTTC. This codes for CASSKSSGTYNEQFF.

The V gene is TRBV28, the J gene TRBJ2-7; 9 bases line up with TRBD2. The CDR3 spans 15 residues. From germline, CDR1 is MDHEN and CDR2 SYDVKM. V trimming: 5 bases; J trimming: 2 bases; junction bases outside the gene matches: 7. CDR3 DNA sequence: TGTGCCAGCAGTCGTGCCAGCGGGAGGCCCTACGAGCAGTACTTC. It yields the protein CASSRASGRPYEQYF.

The chain links TRBV5-4 to TRBJ2-3; 9 positions match TRBD2. Germline CDR1 and CDR2: SGHNT and YYREEE (reference sequence). This CDR3 contains 16 residues. J lost 2 bases, V lost 0 bases, and 4 bases had no gene match. The CDR3 DNA reads as TGTGCCAGCAGCTTGGGACTAGCGGACACCACAGATACGCAGTATTTT. Translating it yields CASSLGLADTTDTQYF.

The gene calls are TRBV5-1 and TRBJ2-7, with D perhaps TRBD1 (5 bases). Between the trimmed V and J ends, which lost 2 bases and 3 bases, there was a span of 6 bases. From germline, CDR1 is SGHRS and CDR2 YFSETQ. This CDR3 has 12 residues. In DNA, the CDR3 is TGCGCCAGCAGCTTTCAGGGCTACGAGCAGTACTTC. Protein product: CASSFQGYEQYF. The full variable domain, rest sourced from reference TRBV5-1 and TRBJ2-7, is KAGVTQTPRYLIKTRGQQVTLSCSPISGHRSVSWYQQTPGQGLQFLFEYFSETQRNKGNFPGRFSGRQFSNSRSEMNVSTLELGDSALYLCASSFQGYEQYFGPGTRLTVT.

The chain recombines TRBV3-1 (or the pseudogene TRBV3-2) with TRBJ1-6, with unresolved D. The V gene lost 1 base and the J gene lost 10 bases, with 11 bases spanning the gap. The germline V gene has CDR1 LGHDT and CDR2 YNNKEL (reference sequence). The CDR3 length is 14 residues. In DNA form, the CDR3 reads TGTGCCAGCAGCCAAGGGCACGCTAGGTCACCCCTCCACTTT. Translation: CASSQGHARSPLHF.

This clone came up once. J is TRBJ2-1 and V is TRBV24-1, with D possibly being TRBD2 (6 bases). Germline-derived CDR1 and CDR2 are KGHDR and SFDVKD. Trimming pared 6 bases from V and 9 bases from J, leaving 17 bases between. The CDR3 has 14 residues. In nucleotides, the CDR3 is TGTGCCACCAGTCAGGCGGGAAGCTCCCGTGAGCAGTTCTTC. It encodes CATSQAGSSREQFF.

The chain uses TRBV28 and TRBJ1-3; D remains ambiguous. Trimming removed 2 bases from V and 0 bases from J, with 11 bases in between. CDR1 MDHEN and CDR2 SYDVKM come from the germline V gene. CDR3 size: 16 residues. DNA for the CDR3: TGTGCCAGCAGTTTAGACCAGAGGAGCTCTGGAAACACCATATATTTT. Translating it yields CASSLDQRSSGNTIYF.

For the CDR3, the DNA is TGTGCCAGCAAACGAGTTCTAAACCCCACCGGGGAGCTGTTTTTT. Amino acids: CASKRVLNPTGELFF. The chain combines TRBV28 with TRBJ2-2; D gene ambiguous. The CDR3 has 15 residues. V shed 7 bases and J shed 4 bases, with 16 bases lying between them. CDR1 and CDR2 from the germline V gene are MDHEN and SYDVKM.

This clone was seen only a few times. The chain joins TRBV27 to TRBJ2-1; D perhaps matches TRBD2 (5 bases). Germline assignment: CDR1 MNHEY and CDR2 SMNVEV (reference sequence). This CDR3 comprises 13 residues. V was shortened by 2 bases and J by 12 bases, with 14 bases between the two germline ends. The CDR3 sequence is CASSLRPGVGQFF. CDR3 bases: TGTGCCAGCAGTTTAAGGCCCGGGGTTGGGCAGTTCTTC.

J is TRBJ2-3 and V is TRBV19; D is uncertain. Germline CDR1 is LNHDA and CDR2 is SQIVND (reference sequence). This CDR3 spans 15 amino acids. V lost 5 bases, J lost 2 bases, and 14 bases lay in between. CDR3 coding DNA: TGTGCCAGTAGTCGAGAGTCGGGTTACACAGATACGCAGTATTTT. It is translated as CASSRESGYTDTQYF.

This chain joins TRBV24-1 and TRBJ2-7; 9 nucleotides match TRBD2. After removal of 9 bases from V and 2 bases from J, the junction contained 4 bases not matched to a gene. Germline values: CDR1 KGHDR, CDR2 SFDVKD. CDR3 length: 13 residues. In nucleotides, the CDR3 is TGTGCCACCTCGCGGGGGGGGGCCTACGAGCAGTACTTC. This codes for CATSRGGAYEQYF.

A few counts support this clone. V gene TRBV9 combines with J gene TRBJ2-1, with 10 bases identical to TRBD2. Germline lookup yields CDR1 SGDLS and CDR2 YYNGEE. This CDR3 contains 16 residues. With V trimmed by 3 bases and J by 7 bases, 10 bases remained unmatched. CDR3 nucleotides: TGTGCCAGCAGCGGGACGATAGCGGGGGGTGTGAATGAGCAGTTCTTC. This encodes CASSGTIAGGVNEQFF.

The chain recombines TRBV5-1 with TRBJ2-3, with 9 bases matching TRBD2. The CDR3 totals 15 residues. V shed 3 bases, J shed 0 bases, and the junction held 2 bases outside the gene matches. CDR1 is SGHRS and CDR2 is YFSETQ in the germline V gene. The DNA for the CDR3 is TGCGCCAGCAGCTCAGCGGGGGGAAGCACAGATACGCAGTATTTT. Encoded protein: CASSSAGGSTDTQYF.

The rearrangement links TRBV28 to TRBJ2-7, with D possibly TRBD1 on 5 matching bases. CDR3 length equals 13 residues. The V and J ends lost 5 bases and 2 bases respectively, with 10 bases between them. CDR1 and CDR2 from the germline V gene are MDHEN and SYDVKM. CDR3 nucleotide sequence: TGTGCCAGCAGTCCTGGACATCCCTACGAGCAGTACTTC. Protein: CASSPGHPYEQYF.